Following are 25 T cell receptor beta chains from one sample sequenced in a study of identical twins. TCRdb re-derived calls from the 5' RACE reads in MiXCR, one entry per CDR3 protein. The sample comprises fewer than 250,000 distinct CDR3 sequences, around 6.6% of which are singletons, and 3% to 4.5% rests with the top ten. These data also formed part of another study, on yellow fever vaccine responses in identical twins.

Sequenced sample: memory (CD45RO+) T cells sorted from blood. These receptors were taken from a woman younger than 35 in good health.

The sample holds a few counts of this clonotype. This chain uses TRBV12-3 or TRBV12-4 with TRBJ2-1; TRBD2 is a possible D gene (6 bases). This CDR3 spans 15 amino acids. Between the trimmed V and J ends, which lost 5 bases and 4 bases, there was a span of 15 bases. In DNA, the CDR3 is TGTGCCAGCAGTCTGGGCGGGACGGATTACAATGAGCAGTTCTTC. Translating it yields CASSLGGTDYNEQFF.

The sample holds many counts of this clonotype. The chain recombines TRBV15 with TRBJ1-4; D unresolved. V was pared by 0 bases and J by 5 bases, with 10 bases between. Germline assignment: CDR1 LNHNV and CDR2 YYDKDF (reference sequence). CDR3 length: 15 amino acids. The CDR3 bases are TGTGCCACCAGCAGAGATCCGGGTCCCAATGAAAAACTGTTTTTT. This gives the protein CATSRDPGPNEKLFF.

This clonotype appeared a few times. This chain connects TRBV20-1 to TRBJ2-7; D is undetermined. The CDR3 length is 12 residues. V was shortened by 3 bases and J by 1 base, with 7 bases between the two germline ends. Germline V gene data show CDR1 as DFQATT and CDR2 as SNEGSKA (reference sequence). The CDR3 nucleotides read TGCAGTGCTAGCAACCCTTCCTACGAGCAGTACGTC. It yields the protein CSASNPSYEQYV.

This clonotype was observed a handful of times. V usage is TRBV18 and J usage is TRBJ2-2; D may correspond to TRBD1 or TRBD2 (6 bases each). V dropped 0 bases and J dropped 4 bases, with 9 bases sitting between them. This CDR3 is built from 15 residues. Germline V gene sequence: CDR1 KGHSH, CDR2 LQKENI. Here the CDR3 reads CASSPPRGLTGELFF. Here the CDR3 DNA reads TGTGCCAGCTCACCACCACGGGGGCTCACCGGGGAGCTGTTTTTT.

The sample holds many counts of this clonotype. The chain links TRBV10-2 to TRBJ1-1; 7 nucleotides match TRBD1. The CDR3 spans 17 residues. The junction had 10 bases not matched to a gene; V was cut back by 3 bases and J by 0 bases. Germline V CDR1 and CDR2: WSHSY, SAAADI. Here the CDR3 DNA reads TGCGCCAGCAGTGAATCTTACAGGGGTTCCATGAACACTGAAGCTTTCTTT. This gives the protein CASSESYRGSMNTEAFF.

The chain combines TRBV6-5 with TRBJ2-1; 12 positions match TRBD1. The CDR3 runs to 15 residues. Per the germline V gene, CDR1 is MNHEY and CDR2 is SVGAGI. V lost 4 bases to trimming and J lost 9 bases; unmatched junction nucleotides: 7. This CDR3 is CASSFRDRGLGEQFF. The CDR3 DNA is TGTGCCAGCAGTTTCCGGGACAGGGGGCTAGGTGAGCAGTTCTTC.

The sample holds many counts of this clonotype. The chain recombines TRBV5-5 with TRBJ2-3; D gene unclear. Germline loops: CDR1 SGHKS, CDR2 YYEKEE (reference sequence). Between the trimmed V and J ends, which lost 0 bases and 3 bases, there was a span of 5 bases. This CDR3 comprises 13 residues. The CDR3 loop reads CASSLEETDTQYF. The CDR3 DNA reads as TGTGCCAGCAGCTTGGAGGAGACAGATACGCAGTATTTT. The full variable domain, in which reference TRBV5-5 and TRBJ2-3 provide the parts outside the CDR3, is DAGVTQSPTHLIKTRGQQVTLRCSPISGHKSVSWYQQVLGQGPQFIFQYYEKEERGRGNFPDRFSARQFPNYSSELNVNALLLGDSALYLCASSLEETDTQYFGPGTRLTVL.

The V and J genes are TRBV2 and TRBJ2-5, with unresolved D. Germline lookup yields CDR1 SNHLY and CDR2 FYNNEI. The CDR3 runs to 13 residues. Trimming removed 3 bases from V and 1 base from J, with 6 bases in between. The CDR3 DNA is TGTGCCAGCAGTGACTGGGGCCAAGAGACCCAGTACTTC. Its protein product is CASSDWGQETQYF.

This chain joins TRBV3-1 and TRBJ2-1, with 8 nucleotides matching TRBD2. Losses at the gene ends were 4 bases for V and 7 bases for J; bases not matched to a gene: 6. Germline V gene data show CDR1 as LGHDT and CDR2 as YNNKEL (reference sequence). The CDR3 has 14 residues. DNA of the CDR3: TGTGCCAGCAGCCCGGAGCGGGGGTTGAATGAGCAGTTCTTC. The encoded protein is CASSPERGLNEQFF.

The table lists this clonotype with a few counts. CDR3 in amino acids: CASSPLGIEQFF. The CDR3 nucleotides are TGTGCCAGCAGCCCCCTCGGGATAGAGCAGTTCTTC. V gene TRBV3-1 combines with J gene TRBJ2-1; weak D call: TRBD2 (5 bases). With 4 bases removed from V and 10 bases from J, the gap between germline ends came to 11 bases. The germline V gene has CDR1 LGHDT and CDR2 YNNKEL (reference sequence). The CDR3 consists of 12 residues.

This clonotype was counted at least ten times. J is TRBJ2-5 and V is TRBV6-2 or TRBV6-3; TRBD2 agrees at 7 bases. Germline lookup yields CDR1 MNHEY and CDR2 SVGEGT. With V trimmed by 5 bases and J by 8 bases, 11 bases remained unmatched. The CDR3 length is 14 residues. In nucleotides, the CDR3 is TGTGCCAGCAGTCAACTAGCGCTCCTCGGCACCCAGTACTTC. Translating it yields CASSQLALLGTQYF.

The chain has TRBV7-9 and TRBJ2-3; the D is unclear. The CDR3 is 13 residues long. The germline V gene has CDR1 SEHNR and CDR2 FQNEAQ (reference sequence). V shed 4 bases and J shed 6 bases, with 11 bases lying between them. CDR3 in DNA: TGTGCCAGCAGCTCCCCGGTAGAGGATACGCAGTATTTT. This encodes CASSSPVEDTQYF.

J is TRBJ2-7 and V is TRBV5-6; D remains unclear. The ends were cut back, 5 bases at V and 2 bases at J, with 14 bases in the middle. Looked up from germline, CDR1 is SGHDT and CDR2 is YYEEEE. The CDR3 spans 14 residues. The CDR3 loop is CASSIPGGAYEQYF. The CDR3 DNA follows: TGTGCCAGCAGTATACCTGGTGGGGCCTACGAGCAGTACTTC. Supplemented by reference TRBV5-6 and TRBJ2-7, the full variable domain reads DAGVTQSPTHLIKTRGQQVTLRCSPKSGHDTVSWYQQALGQGPQFIFQYYEEEERQRGNFPDRFSGHQFPNYSSELNVNALLLGDSALYLCASSIPGGAYEQYFGPGTRLTVT.

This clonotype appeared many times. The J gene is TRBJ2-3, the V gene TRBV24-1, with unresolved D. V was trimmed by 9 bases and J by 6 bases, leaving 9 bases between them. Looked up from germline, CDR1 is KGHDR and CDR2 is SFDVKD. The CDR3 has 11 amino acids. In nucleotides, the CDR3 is TGTGCCACCGGAAACGGGGATACGCAGTATTTT. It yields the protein CATGNGDTQYF.

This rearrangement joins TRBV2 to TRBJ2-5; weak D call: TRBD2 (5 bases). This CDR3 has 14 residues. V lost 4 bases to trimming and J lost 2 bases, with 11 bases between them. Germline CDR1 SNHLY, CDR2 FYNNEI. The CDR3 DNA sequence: TGTGCCAGCAGTGCGTGGGGAGCACAAGAGACCCAGTACTTC. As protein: CASSAWGAQETQYF. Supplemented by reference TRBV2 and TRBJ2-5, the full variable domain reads EPEVTQTPSHQVTQMGQEVILRCVPISNHLYFYWYRQILGQKVEFLVSFYNNEISEKSEIFDDQFSVERPDGSNFTLKIRSTKLEDSAMYFCASSAWGAQETQYFGPGTRLLVL.

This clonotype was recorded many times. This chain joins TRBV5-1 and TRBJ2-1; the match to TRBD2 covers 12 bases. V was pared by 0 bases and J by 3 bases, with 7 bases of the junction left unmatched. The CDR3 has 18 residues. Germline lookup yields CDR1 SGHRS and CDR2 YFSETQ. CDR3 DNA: TGCGCCAGCAGCTTGGTTGCCCCGACTAGCGGGGGCTACAATGAGCAGTTCTTC. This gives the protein CASSLVAPTSGGYNEQFF.

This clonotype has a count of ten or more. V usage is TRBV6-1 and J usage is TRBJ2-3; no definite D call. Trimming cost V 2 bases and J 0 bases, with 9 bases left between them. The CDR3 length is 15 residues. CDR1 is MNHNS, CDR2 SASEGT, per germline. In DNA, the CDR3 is TGTGCCAGCAGTGAAAATGGTGTAAGCACAGATACGCAGTATTTT. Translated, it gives CASSENGVSTDTQYF.

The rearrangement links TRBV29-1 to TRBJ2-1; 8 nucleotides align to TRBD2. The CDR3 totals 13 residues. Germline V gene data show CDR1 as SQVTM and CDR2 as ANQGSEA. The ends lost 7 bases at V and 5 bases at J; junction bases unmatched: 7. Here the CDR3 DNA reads TGCAGCGCCTCCCGGGGGGGAAACAATGAGCAGTTCTTC. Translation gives CSASRGGNNEQFF.

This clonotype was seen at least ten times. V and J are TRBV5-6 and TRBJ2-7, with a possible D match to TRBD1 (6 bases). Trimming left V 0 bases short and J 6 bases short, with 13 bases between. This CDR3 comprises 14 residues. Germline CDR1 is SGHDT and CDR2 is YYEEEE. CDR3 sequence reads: CASSLGQAPIEQYV. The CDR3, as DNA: TGTGCCAGCAGCTTGGGACAGGCTCCCATCGAGCAGTACGTC.

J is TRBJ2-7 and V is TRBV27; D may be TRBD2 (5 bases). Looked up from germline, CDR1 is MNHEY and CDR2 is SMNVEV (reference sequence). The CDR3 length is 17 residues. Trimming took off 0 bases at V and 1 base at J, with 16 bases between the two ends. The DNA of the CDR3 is TGTGCCAGCAGTTTATCGCTAGAAAAGCGGCATTCCTACGAGCAGTACTTC. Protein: CASSLSLEKRHSYEQYF.

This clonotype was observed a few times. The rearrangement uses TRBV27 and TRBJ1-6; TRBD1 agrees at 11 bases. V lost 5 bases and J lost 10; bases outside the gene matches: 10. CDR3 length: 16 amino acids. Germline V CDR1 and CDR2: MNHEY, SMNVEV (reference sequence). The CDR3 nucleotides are TGTGCCAGCAGTCTGTACGGACAGGGGGCAGGATCACCCCTCCACTTT. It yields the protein CASSLYGQGAGSPLHF.

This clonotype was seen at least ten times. The CDR3, as DNA: TGTGCCAGCAGTTACTCCCAGGGTAGAGATACGCAGTATTTT. Its protein product is CASSYSQGRDTQYF. This chain joins TRBV6-5 and TRBJ2-3, with a tentative D call TRBD1 (5 bases). The CDR3 totals 14 residues. Trimming left V 0 bases short and J 5 bases short, with 9 bases between. CDR1 and CDR2 from the germline V gene are MNHEY and SVGAGI.

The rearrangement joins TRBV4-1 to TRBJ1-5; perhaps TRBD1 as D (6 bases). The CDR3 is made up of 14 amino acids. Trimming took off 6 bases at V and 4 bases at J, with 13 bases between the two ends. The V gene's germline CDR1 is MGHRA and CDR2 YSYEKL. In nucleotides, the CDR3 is TGCGCCAGCAGAAAACAGGGTGGGAATCAGCCCCAGCATTTT. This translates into CASRKQGGNQPQHF.

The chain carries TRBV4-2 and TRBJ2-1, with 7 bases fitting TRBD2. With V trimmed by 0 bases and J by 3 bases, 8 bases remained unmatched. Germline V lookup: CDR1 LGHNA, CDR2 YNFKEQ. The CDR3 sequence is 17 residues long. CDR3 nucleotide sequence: TGTGCCAGCAGCCAAGATGAGGGGAGGGCCGTCTACAATGAGCAGTTCTTC. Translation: CASSQDEGRAVYNEQFF.

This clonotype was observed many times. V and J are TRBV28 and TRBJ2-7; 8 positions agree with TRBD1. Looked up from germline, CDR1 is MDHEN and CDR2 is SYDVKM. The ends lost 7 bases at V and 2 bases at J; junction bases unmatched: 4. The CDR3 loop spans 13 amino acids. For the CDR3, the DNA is TGTGCCAGCACCGACAGGGGAACCTACGAGCAGTACTTC. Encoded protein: CASTDRGTYEQYF.